A single T cell receptor (beta chain) is shown here with its context. V dropped 1 base and J dropped 1 base, with 7 bases sitting between them. The CDR3 spans 14 residues. Germline CDR1 reads MGHRA; CDR2 reads YSYEKL. This record comes from a study of chemoradiotherapy in HPV16-positive cancers. Profiling relied on immunoSEQ multiplex PCR, and the TCRdb table lists in-frame clones only, not all of them. This sample has fewer than 8,000 clones, with around 90% found just once. The chain recombines TRBV4-1 with TRBJ1-2; no definite D call. The specimen was taken from a patient who underwent chemoradiotherapy. The sequence came from a human donor with HPV-associated anogenital cancer. This chain's CDR3 is CASSQGGDNYGYTF. In DNA, the CDR3 is TGCGCCAGCAGCCAAGGCGGGGATAACTATGGCTACACCTTC.